Shown below are 25 T cell receptor beta chains from a single sample sequenced in a study of shared T cell receptors in the human thymus. Measured with immunoSEQ multiplex PCR; TCRdb has only the in-frame clones, and not every one. The table includes 700,000 to 750,000 clones, 75% to 90% detected once. Another study also made use of these data, one on human thymus T cells.

Specimen: thymocytes. The receptor set was obtained from a girl under two years old with a congenital heart defect.

This chain connects TRBV5-1 to TRBJ1-1; 7 bases match TRBD1. CDR3 length equals 13 residues. The trim removed 4 bases at V and 4 bases at J, leaving 4 bases unmatched. In germline, CDR1 is SGHRS, CDR2 YFSETQ. This CDR3 is CASSPNRGTEAFF. DNA of the CDR3: TGCGCCAGCAGCCCAAACAGGGGCACTGAAGCTTTCTTT.

This chain connects TRBV7-9 to TRBJ2-7; tentative D call: TRBD2 (7 bases). Between the trimmed V and J ends, which lost 5 bases and 2 bases, there was a span of 25 bases. This CDR3 comprises 18 residues. In germline, CDR1 is SEHNR, CDR2 FQNEAQ (reference sequence). CDR3 region: CASSPPLKGGANPYEQYF. Here the CDR3 DNA reads TGTGCCAGCAGCCCCCCCCTTAAGGGGGGGGCCAATCCCTACGAGCAGTACTTC.

V usage is TRBV11-1 and J usage is TRBJ2-1; 15 bases align to TRBD2. This CDR3 comprises 19 residues. V shed 1 base, J shed 1 base, and the junction held 5 bases outside the gene matches. CDR1 and CDR2 (germline): SGHAT, FQDESV (reference sequence). This CDR3 is CASSLEGLAGGSSYNEQFF. CDR3 DNA: TGTGCCAGCAGCTTAGAGGGACTAGCGGGGGGATCATCCTACAATGAGCAGTTCTTC.

The CDR3 loop is CASSRWGKGENTIYF. In DNA, the CDR3 is TGTGCCAGTAGTCGATGGGGGAAGGGGGAGAACACCATATATTTT. The chain joins TRBV19 to TRBJ1-3, with D possibly TRBD1 on 6 matching bases. V gave up 5 bases and J gave up 7 bases, with 18 bases separating them. Germline V gene data show CDR1 as LNHDA and CDR2 as SQIVND (reference sequence). This CDR3 has 15 residues.

The rearrangement uses TRBV27 and TRBJ1-1; D may be TRBD1 (5 bases). Between the trimmed V and J ends, which lost 6 bases and 6 bases, there was a span of 14 bases. Germline assignment: CDR1 MNHEY and CDR2 SMNVEV (reference sequence). The CDR3 contains 13 residues. The CDR3 loop is CASSSGRGAEAFF. For the CDR3, the DNA is TGTGCCAGCAGCTCCGGGCGGGGGGCTGAAGCTTTCTTT.

The V call is TRBV5-6, the J call TRBJ1-1, with D possibly being TRBD1 (5 bases). V was trimmed by 2 bases and J by 4 bases, leaving 15 bases between them. CDR3 size: 15 residues. The V gene's germline CDR1 is SGHDT and CDR2 YYEEEE. CDR3: CASSFREGSFTEAFF. The DNA of the CDR3 is TGTGCCAGCAGCTTTAGGGAGGGGAGTTTCACTGAAGCTTTCTTT.

The rearrangement links TRBV7-2 to TRBJ2-5; tentatively, D is TRBD2 (5 bases). CDR3 length equals 16 residues. CDR1 is SGHTA and CDR2 is FQGNSA in the germline V gene. Trimming cost V 2 bases and J 4 bases, with 17 bases left between them. Written as DNA, the CDR3 is TGTGCCAGCAGCTTATTGAGGGCCCGCCCGGGAGAGACCCAGTACTTC. Protein product: CASSLLRARPGETQYF.

The rearrangement joins TRBV4-1 to TRBJ2-2, with 10 bases fitting TRBD2. Losses at the gene ends were 1 base for V and 2 bases for J; bases not matched to a gene: 10. Germline CDR1 MGHRA, CDR2 YSYEKL. The CDR3 loop spans 19 amino acids. Here the CDR3 reads CASSQVSGAGGTNTGELFF. CDR3 DNA: TGCGCCAGCAGCCAAGTATCGGGAGCGGGGGGGACAAACACCGGGGAGCTGTTTTTT.

This clone showed up just once. The V call is TRBV5-1, the J call TRBJ2-1; D is possibly TRBD1 (6 bases). The CDR3 totals 14 residues. CDR1 and CDR2 from the germline V gene are SGHRS and YFSETQ. V dropped 2 bases and J dropped 7 bases, with 13 bases sitting between them. The CDR3 DNA reads as TGCGCCAGCAGCTTAGTAGGACAGCGAAATGAGCAGTTCTTC. Its translation: CASSLVGQRNEQFF. Complete variable domain (other parts from reference TRBV5-1 and TRBJ2-1): KAGVTQTPRYLIKTRGQQVTLSCSPISGHRSVSWYQQTPGQGLQFLFEYFSETQRNKGNFPGRFSGRQFSNSRSEMNVSTLELGDSALYLCASSLVGQRNEQFFGPGTRLTVL.

This clone was recorded once. V and J are TRBV4-1 and TRBJ2-5, with 9 bases lining up with TRBD1. The DNA end lines up better with TRBJ2-7; the J call may be wrong. Per the germline V gene, CDR1 is MGHRA and CDR2 is YSYEKL. This CDR3 has 15 amino acids. CDR3 sequence reads: CASSPGQGRSYEQYF. In DNA form, the CDR3 reads TGCGCCAGCAGTCCCGGACAGGGGAGGTCCTACGAGCAGTACTTC.

In this sample, this clone turned up once. The rearrangement joins TRBV5-5 to TRBJ1-5; 8 nucleotides align to TRBD1. The V segment lost 2 bases and the J segment 5 bases; nucleotides outside the gene matches: 9. CDR3 length equals 16 residues. Germline CDR1 is SGHKS and CDR2 is YYEKEE (reference sequence). This CDR3 is CASSFGLGQGDQPQHF. The CDR3 DNA is TGTGCCAGCAGCTTTGGGTTAGGACAGGGCGATCAGCCCCAGCATTTT.

The rearrangement joins TRBV6-5 to TRBJ1-6; D perhaps matches TRBD1 (6 bases). There are 13 residues in the CDR3. V was shortened by 6 bases and J by 9 bases, with 12 bases between the two germline ends. Germline V gene data show CDR1 as MNHEY and CDR2 as SVGAGI. CDR3 bases: TGTGCCAGCAGACAAGGACAGAGTTCACCCCTCCACTTT. Translated: CASRQGQSSPLHF.

The gene calls are TRBV7-9 and TRBJ2-7, with 8 bases matching TRBD2. After removal of 1 base from V and 4 bases from J, the junction contained 3 bases not matched to a gene. CDR1 and CDR2 (germline): SEHNR, FQNEAQ (reference sequence). This CDR3 contains 14 residues. CDR3 residues: CASSLGGLEYEQYF. CDR3 in DNA: TGTGCCAGCAGCTTAGGGGGACTAGAGTACGAGCAGTACTTC.

This clone has a single count. V is TRBV27 and J is TRBJ2-7; TRBD1 matches 9 bases. Per germline, CDR1 MNHEY and CDR2 SMNVEV (reference sequence). V lost 5 bases to trimming and J lost 6 bases; unmatched junction nucleotides: 14. The CDR3 spans 16 residues. The CDR3 is CASSNKGDRVFSEQYF. Written as DNA, the CDR3 is TGTGCCAGCAGTAATAAGGGGGACAGGGTATTCTCCGAGCAGTACTTC.

V gene TRBV6-5 combines with J gene TRBJ1-2, with TRBD1 identical over 7 bases. The J segment lost 0 bases and the V segment lost 4 bases, leaving 5 bases of the junction unmatched. The CDR3 contains 15 residues. Germline CDR1 reads MNHEY; CDR2 reads SVGAGI. Here the CDR3 reads CASSLTGAANYGYTF. The CDR3 coding sequence is TGTGCCAGCAGTTTAACAGGGGCTGCTAACTATGGCTACACCTTC.

The genes are TRBV5-6 and TRBJ2-5, with no clear D. This CDR3 spans 13 amino acids. The germline gives CDR1 SGHDT, CDR2 YYEEEE. V was trimmed by 2 bases and J by 0 bases, leaving 5 bases between them. The CDR3: CASSFEYQETQYF. In DNA form, the CDR3 reads TGTGCCAGCAGCTTCGAGTACCAAGAGACCCAGTACTTC.

V and J are TRBV6-4 and TRBJ1-6; D is ambiguous. V lost 4 bases to trimming and J lost 1 base, with 5 bases between them. The germline V gene has CDR1 MRHNA and CDR2 SNTAGT. The CDR3 consists of 14 residues. DNA for the CDR3: TGTGCCAGCAGTGCGGGATCCTATAATTCACCCCTCCACTTT. Translating gives CASSAGSYNSPLHF.

The rearrangement links TRBV30 to TRBJ1-4; 7 bases fit TRBD1. V shed 5 bases, J shed 5 bases, and the junction held 14 bases outside the gene matches. This CDR3 spans 16 amino acids. The V gene's germline CDR1 is GTSNPN and CDR2 SVGIG (reference sequence). The CDR3 DNA reads as TGTGCCTGGGGCCCCCCTGTTACAGGGGAGAATGAAAAACTGTTTTTT. Residues: CAWGPPVTGENEKLFF.

The chain employs TRBV9 and TRBJ1-3, with TRBD1 as a possible D gene (5 bases). Germline V gene sequence: CDR1 SGDLS, CDR2 YYNGEE. V shed 0 bases and J shed 4 bases, with 11 bases lying between them. The length of the CDR3 is 15 residues. The CDR3 DNA is TGTGCCAGCAGCGTAGGGGGGGAGATAGGAAACACCATATATTTT. The encoded protein is CASSVGGEIGNTIYF.

The V call is TRBV28, the J call TRBJ1-1, with 9 bases fitting TRBD1. The ends lost 6 bases at V and 7 bases at J; junction bases unmatched: 15. The CDR3 loop spans 16 amino acids. The V gene's germline CDR1 is MDHEN and CDR2 SYDVKM. The CDR3 sequence is CASSPIATDRGNEAFF. The CDR3 coding sequence is TGTGCCAGCAGCCCTATAGCTACGGACAGGGGCAATGAAGCTTTCTTT.

The chain combines TRBV28 with TRBJ1-1; tentative D call: TRBD1 (5 bases). The germline gives CDR1 MDHEN, CDR2 SYDVKM. The CDR3 has 14 residues. V lost 2 bases to trimming and J lost 5 bases, with 12 bases between them. This chain's CDR3 is CASSLDQGWTEAFF. The CDR3 bases are TGTGCCAGCAGTTTAGATCAGGGATGGACTGAAGCTTTCTTT.

The chain is built from TRBV27 and TRBJ1-2; TRBD1 agrees at 9 bases. CDR1 is MNHEY, CDR2 SMNVEV, per germline (reference sequence). The CDR3 has 16 amino acids. Unmatched junction bases numbered 12, after V lost 6 bases and J lost 4 bases. CDR3 nucleotides: TGTGCCAGCAGCCCCAATCAGACAGGGGGGATCTATGGCTACACCTTC. It encodes CASSPNQTGGIYGYTF.

V and J are TRBV19 and TRBJ1-2, with 7 bases lining up with TRBD1. Unmatched junction bases numbered 20, after V lost 3 bases and J lost 4 bases. Germline values: CDR1 LNHDA, CDR2 SQIVND (reference sequence). The CDR3 is 19 amino acids. Here the CDR3 DNA reads TGTGCCAGTAGTATCTTATGGGACAGAAGGGGACAACGGACCTATGGCTACACCTTC. Protein product: CASSILWDRRGQRTYGYTF.

The chain is built from TRBV5-8 and TRBJ1-5; D is ambiguous. Germline-derived CDR1 and CDR2 are SGHTS and YDEGEE. Trimming cost V 1 base and J 0 bases, with 20 bases left between them. The CDR3 covers 19 residues. The CDR3 region is CASSLWVGETSYSNQPQHF. The CDR3 DNA reads TGTGCCAGCAGCTTGTGGGTTGGGGAAACTAGCTATAGCAATCAGCCCCAGCATTTT.

The chain is built from TRBV5-1 and TRBJ2-1; 7 bases are a match to TRBD1. CDR3 length: 14 residues. The trim removed 4 bases at V and 2 bases at J, leaving 3 bases unmatched. Germline V gene lookup returns CDR1 SGHRS and CDR2 YFSETQ. CDR3 residues: CASSTGTAYNEQFF. The DNA for the CDR3 is TGCGCCAGCAGCACCGGGACAGCCTACAATGAGCAGTTCTTC.